Described below is a single TCR beta chain sequence and its context. Authors' data handling: Amplification of reference gene primers was used by the study to estimate nucleated cell counts. Only in-frame clones appear in the TCRdb table, and some are missing; sequencing was by immunoSEQ multiplex PCR. That table supplies the V and J calls and clone size; D and trimming were determined from the DNA. The table records 100,000 to 150,000 clones, 85% to 90% of them present only once. Germline V gives CDR1 MNHEY, CDR2 SVGAGI. The V and J ends lost 6 bases and 4 bases, in that order; junction bases with no gene match: 6. The CDR3 spans 14 residues. The data are from a study of blood T cell repertoires in COVID-19.

The source is a woman aged 55-70 years with COVID-19, enrolled during active disease. The chain employs TRBV6-5 and TRBJ2-3, with 8 bases that match TRBD2. Sample: peripheral blood. The CDR3: CASRRGGRSDTQYF. The DNA of the CDR3 is TGTGCCAGCAGACGGGGGGGCCGGTCAGATACGCAGTATTTT.